One sample yielded the 10 T cell receptor beta chains listed below, sequenced in a study of blood T cells in healthy people across ages. Sample-barcoded 5' priming and a J-beta primer mix drove a second PCR of about 6 to 12 cycles. MiXCR was run by TCRdb on the 5' RACE reads, yielding one entry per CDR3 protein. Of 1.5 million to 2 million distinct CDR3 sequences listed, approximately 28% are singletons. Sequenced: blood. Every receptor here comes from a woman aged 25 to 39 in good health.

The chain carries TRBV7-2 and TRBJ2-7; TRBD1 agrees at 9 bases. The CDR3 is 15 residues long. The J segment lost 2 bases and the V segment lost 3 bases, leaving 5 bases of the junction unmatched. Germline V lookup: CDR1 SGHTA, CDR2 FQGNSA. CDR3 in amino acids: CASSFQQGAPYEQYF. CDR3 DNA: TGTGCCAGCAGCTTCCAACAGGGGGCCCCCTACGAGCAGTACTTC.

V is TRBV3-1 and J is TRBJ2-1; D not resolved. In germline, CDR1 is LGHDT, CDR2 YNNKEL (reference sequence). V was clipped by 1 base and J by 7 bases, with 14 bases between them. This CDR3 contains 15 residues. Written as DNA, the CDR3 is TGTGCCAGCAGCCAAGCGTCTAGACGTACTAATGAGCAGTTCTTC. Translation: CASSQASRRTNEQFF.

This clonotype appeared a few times. The chain carries TRBV21-1 and TRBJ1-5; the D segment call TRBD1 is taken from the table without a DNA check. TRBV21-1 is annotated as a pseudogene. The CDR3 is 16 amino acids. The CDR3 loop reads CASSTRTDSYNQPQHF. Here the CDR3 DNA reads TGTGCCAGCAGCACCCGAACTGACAGCTACAATCAGCCCCAGCATTTT.

This clonotype was counted at least ten times. The J gene is TRBJ1-2, the V gene TRBV7-9; D not certain. V was pared by 6 bases and J by 4 bases, with 6 bases between. The germline CDR1 and CDR2 sequences are SEHNR and FQNEAQ (reference sequence). The length of the CDR3 is 11 residues. CDR3: CASSQSYGYTF. The DNA of the CDR3 is TGTGCCAGCAGTCAAAGCTATGGCTACACCTTC. Full variable domain (rest looked up from reference TRBV7-9 and TRBJ1-2): DTGVSQNPRHKITKRGQNVTFRCDPISEHNRLYWYRQTLGQGPEFLTYFQNEAQLEKSRLLSDRFSAERPKGSFSTLEIQRTEQGDSAMYLCASSQSYGYTFGSGTRLTVV.

Only a few counts were recorded for this clonotype. V gene TRBV10-1 combines with J gene TRBJ2-5; 8 nucleotides align to TRBD1. The ends lost 4 bases at V and 3 bases at J; junction bases unmatched: 10. CDR1 is WNHNN and CDR2 is SYGVQD in the germline V gene (reference sequence). The CDR3 consists of 16 residues. In DNA, the CDR3 is TGCGCCAGCAGTGCCGGGACAGGCCAAGGTGAAGAGACCCAGTACTTC. Amino acids: CASSAGTGQGEETQYF.

This clonotype came up many times. V and J are TRBV9 and TRBJ2-7; 7 bases line up with TRBD2. CDR1 SGDLS and CDR2 YYNGEE come from the germline V gene. V lost 3 bases to trimming and J lost 0 bases; unmatched junction nucleotides: 3. The CDR3 covers 14 residues. CDR3 DNA sequence: TGTGCCAGCAGCGGCCGGGACTACTCCTACGAGCAGTACTTC. Amino acids: CASSGRDYSYEQYF.

The chain is built from TRBV7-2 and TRBJ2-3; 11 nucleotides align to TRBD2. The CDR3 sequence is 15 residues long. Germline CDR1 is SGHTA and CDR2 is FQGNSA. V shed 6 bases, J shed 4 bases, and the junction held 6 bases outside the gene matches. Written as DNA, the CDR3 is TGTGCCAGCAGTTATAGCGGGGGGGTCCCAGATACGCAGTATTTT. Amino acids: CASSYSGGVPDTQYF.

This clonotype turned up a few times. The V call is TRBV6-5, the J call TRBJ1-1, with D possibly TRBD1 on 6 matching bases. The CDR3 sequence is 15 residues long. Trimming cost V 0 bases and J 10 bases, with 18 bases left between them. CDR1 and CDR2 (germline): MNHEY, SVGAGI. CDR3 in amino acids: CASSYSRMDSTRAFF. CDR3 sequence (DNA): TGTGCCAGCAGTTACTCGAGGATGGACAGCACACGAGCTTTCTTT.

Of note for this clonotype: A clone one base away is much larger, so this may be a read error. The chain joins TRBV29-1 to TRBJ2-5; 11 bases map to TRBD2. Germline values: CDR1 SQVTM, CDR2 ANQGSEA. J gave up 11 bases and V 4 bases, and 3 bases lay outside the gene matches. The CDR3 totals 11 residues. The DNA for the CDR3 is TGCAGCGTTGCACTAGCGGGGGAGCAGTACTTC. This encodes CSVALAGEQYF. Using reference TRBV29-1 and TRBJ2-5 for the parts outside the CDR3, the full variable domain is SAVISQKPSRDICQRGTSLTIQCQVDSQVTMMFWYRQQPGQSLTLIATANQGSEATYESGFVIDKFPISRPNLTFSTLTVSNMSPEDSSIYLCSVALAGEQYFGPGTRLLVL.

The genes are TRBV12-3 or TRBV12-4 and TRBJ2-7; D possibly uses TRBD1 or TRBD2 (5 bases each). Trimming removed 5 bases at V and 2 bases at J, with 19 bases between. The CDR3 totals 16 residues. The CDR3 DNA follows: TGTGCCAGCAGTCCCCTGGGAGCAGGGCCTACCTACGAGCAGTACTTC. Translation: CASSPLGAGPTYEQYF.